This T cell receptor beta chain was observed in a study of molecular identifiers for immune sequencing clone quantification. Study context: Four of five RNA aliquots from around 18,000 or 91,000 naive CD8 T cells were sequenced.

Using a CD8+CD4-CCR7+CD45RA+ phenotype, naive CD8 T cells were sorted. The table lists this clonotype with a few counts. Its specificity is not known. Whole-study findings and limits: Clones of above 20 RNA copies carried over 99% of effector molecules; in naive cells they carried under 1%.

Previously described methods and listed TCR primers were used for bulk TCR libraries. From the PCR reads, TCRdb called clonotypes with MiXCR, one entry per CDR3 protein. The sample carries under 650,000 distinct CDR3 sequences, less than 20% recorded once. This CDR3 contains 16 residues. The trim removed 0 bases at V and 4 bases at J, leaving 5 bases unmatched. Germline CDR1 KGHSH, CDR2 LQKENI. The TCR was taken from a human donor in good health. Some libraries in this study had Jurkat cell RNA spiked in. The specimen was naive CD8+ T cells from blood, with Jurkat cell RNA spiked in. Subset denoted: FACS-sorted CD8+CD4-CCR7+CD45RA+ naive T cells. This chain links TRBV18 with TRBJ2-3, with 9 bases that match TRBD1. CDR3 region: CASSPPGTGNPDTQYF. The DNA for the CDR3 is TGTGCCAGCTCACCACCCGGGACAGGGAACCCAGATACGCAGTATTTT.